These 32 T cell receptor beta chains were all obtained from the same sample, sequenced in a study of blood T cell repertoires in COVID-19. Clones were sequenced by immunoSEQ multiplex PCR, and TCRdb holds only the in-frame ones, with some missing. The sample holds roughly 170,000 clones, about three quarters seen once. The source material was peripheral blood. These receptors were taken from a woman in her 70s with acute or convalescent COVID-19.

J is TRBJ1-3 and V is TRBV2; 9 nucleotides match TRBD1. Trimming cost V 5 bases and J 2 bases; bases outside gene matches: 10. Germline-derived CDR1 and CDR2 are SNHLY and FYNNEI. The CDR3 length is 17 residues. CDR3 sequence reads: CASSFGQGKQPGNTIYF. The CDR3 nucleotides read TGTGCCAGCAGTTTCGGACAGGGGAAACAACCTGGAAACACCATATATTTT. Full variable domain (missing parts from reference TRBV2 and TRBJ1-3): EPEVTQTPSHQVTQMGQEVILRCVPISNHLYFYWYRQILGQKVEFLVSFYNNEISEKSEIFDDQFSVERPDGSNFTLKIRSTKLEDSAMYFCASSFGQGKQPGNTIYFGEGSWLTVV.

The chain carries TRBV30 and TRBJ2-2; D is perhaps TRBD2 (5 bases). Trimming removed 0 bases from V and 3 bases from J, with 8 bases in between. The CDR3 is 14 amino acids. The germline V gene encodes CDR1 GTSNPN and CDR2 SVGIG (reference sequence). The DNA for the CDR3 is TGTGCCTGGAGTGTCGGACTTTACACCGGGGAGCTGTTTTTT. Amino acids: CAWSVGLYTGELFF. Together with reference TRBV30 and TRBJ2-2, the CDR3 gives the full variable domain: SQTIHQWPATLVQPVGSPLSLECTVEGTSNPNLYWYRQAAGRGLQLLFYSVGIGQISSEVPQNLSASRPQDRQFILSSKKLLLSDSGFYLCAWSVGLYTGELFFGEGSRLTVL.

The CDR3: CASSTSGTGIGELFF. CDR3 nucleotides: TGTGCCAGTAGTACCTCCGGGACAGGGATCGGGGAGCTGTTTTTT. The chain recombines TRBV19 with TRBJ2-2; 9 positions agree with TRBD1. This CDR3 has 15 residues. CDR1 is LNHDA, CDR2 SQIVND, per germline (reference sequence). V lost 4 bases to trimming and J lost 7 bases; unmatched junction nucleotides: 7.

The chain is built from TRBV2 and TRBJ1-4, with 7 bases identical to TRBD1. CDR1 SNHLY and CDR2 FYNNEI come from the germline V gene. This CDR3 is built from 15 residues. The J segment lost 8 bases and the V segment lost 8 bases, leaving 14 bases of the junction unmatched. CDR3 sequence: CASRSNRGGEEKLFF. The CDR3, as DNA: TGTGCCAGCCGGTCGAACAGGGGCGGTGAGGAAAAACTGTTTTTT.

The chain is built from TRBV10-3 and TRBJ1-4, with TRBD1 as a possible D gene (6 bases). The CDR3 sequence is 14 residues long. CDR1 and CDR2 from the germline V gene are ENHRY and SYGVKD. V lost 2 bases, J lost 2 bases, and 6 bases lay in between. CDR3 bases: TGTGCCATCAGTGAGGACAGGACTAATGAAAAACTGTTTTTT. It specifies CAISEDRTNEKLFF.

CDR3 residues: CASRERGGSASTDTQYF. The CDR3 DNA is TGTGCCAGCAGGGAACGGGGGGGTAGCGCGAGCACAGATACGCAGTATTTT. The rearrangement joins TRBV5-4 to TRBJ2-3; 8 bases line up with TRBD2. There are 17 residues in the CDR3. CDR1 is SGHNT and CDR2 is YYREEE in the germline V gene (reference sequence). Unmatched junction bases numbered 11, after V lost 5 bases and J lost 0 bases.

There are a few counts of this clone. J is TRBJ2-1 and V is TRBV18, with 8 bases fitting TRBD2. From germline, CDR1 is KGHSH and CDR2 LQKENI. V lost 0 bases and J lost 0; bases outside the gene matches: 7. The CDR3 covers 18 residues. The CDR3 region is CASSPPLAAGGSYNEQFF. In DNA form, the CDR3 reads TGTGCCAGCTCACCACCCCTGGCCGCGGGAGGCTCCTACAATGAGCAGTTCTTC.

The rearrangement links TRBV27 to TRBJ2-7, with TRBD2 matching 7 bases. This CDR3 is 17 amino acids long. Trimming at V came to 3 bases and at J to 0 bases, leaving 11 bases not matched to a gene. CDR1 MNHEY and CDR2 SMNVEV come from the germline V gene (reference sequence). CDR3: CASSLSPQGGSSYEQYF. In DNA, the CDR3 is TGTGCCAGCAGTTTGAGCCCGCAAGGCGGGAGCTCCTACGAGCAGTACTTC.

The chain uses TRBV5-1 and TRBJ2-2; TRBD2 aligns across 7 bases. Looked up from germline, CDR1 is SGHRS and CDR2 is YFSETQ. This CDR3 is 14 amino acids long. Trimming at V came to 7 bases and at J to 3 bases, leaving 6 bases not matched to a gene. The CDR3 reads CASYPSGYTGELFF. CDR3 DNA sequence: TGCGCCAGCTACCCTAGCGGCTACACCGGGGAGCTGTTTTTT.

This chain links TRBV30 with TRBJ2-7; the D gene is possibly TRBD1 (6 bases). Germline loops: CDR1 GTSNPN, CDR2 SVGIG (reference sequence). The CDR3 has 15 amino acids. Trimming stripped 3 bases from V and 1 base from J, with 16 bases between. CDR3 in DNA: TGTGCCTGGAGGGGGGTCCGGCAGGGGTCCTACGAGCAGTACTTC. It is translated as CAWRGVRQGSYEQYF.

This chain uses TRBV11-2 with TRBJ2-7; 9 bases map to TRBD1. Trimming took 5 bases from V and 4 from J; bases not matched to a gene: 6. The CDR3 runs to 14 residues. The germline V gene has CDR1 SGHAT and CDR2 FQNNGV. CDR3 nucleotides: TGTGCCAGCAGCGCCGGACAGGGGCTGTACGAGCAGTACTTC. Residues: CASSAGQGLYEQYF.

This chain joins TRBV3-1 (or the pseudogene TRBV3-2) and TRBJ2-5; 8 bases map to TRBD1. This CDR3 is 20 amino acids long. CDR1 and CDR2 from the germline V gene are LGHDT and YNNKEL (reference sequence). The V segment lost 2 bases and the J segment 5 bases; nucleotides outside the gene matches: 22. CDR3 sequence reads: CASSQSVRGPAGNRGETQYF. CDR3 nucleotide sequence: TGTGCCAGCAGCCAATCGGTTCGGGGACCGGCGGGGAACAGGGGGGAGACCCAGTACTTC.

This clone was counted only a few times. The chain links TRBV5-6 to TRBJ1-4, with D maybe TRBD1 (6 bases). The CDR3 totals 16 residues. Germline V CDR1 and CDR2: SGHDT, YYEEEE. The V end was cut by 1 base, the J end by 4 bases, with 14 bases between. The chain's CDR3 is CASSLKGGRINEKLFF. CDR3 DNA sequence: TGTGCCAGCAGCTTGAAAGGGGGTAGGATTAATGAAAAACTGTTTTTT. The whole variable domain, remainder taken from reference TRBV5-6 and TRBJ1-4, is DAGVTQSPTHLIKTRGQQVTLRCSPKSGHDTVSWYQQALGQGPQFIFQYYEEEERQRGNFPDRFSGHQFPNYSSELNVNALLLGDSALYLCASSLKGGRINEKLFFGSGTQLSVL.

The rearrangement links TRBV7-2 to TRBJ1-1, with 9 nucleotides matching TRBD1. The CDR3 is 16 amino acids. Germline-derived CDR1 and CDR2 are SGHTA and FQGNSA. The trim removed 6 bases at V and 2 bases at J, leaving 10 bases unmatched. This chain's CDR3 is CASRITGGRRNTEAFF. In nucleotides, the CDR3 is TGTGCCAGCAGAATCACAGGGGGCCGTCGTAACACTGAAGCTTTCTTT.

This clone was seen once. The chain couples TRBV5-1 to TRBJ2-5; D gene ambiguous. V was cut by 3 bases and J by 1 base, with 10 bases left in between. Germline V gene data show CDR1 as SGHRS and CDR2 as YFSETQ. The CDR3 runs 14 residues. The CDR3 here is CASSSGLPQETQYF. For the CDR3, the DNA is TGCGCCAGCAGCTCCGGGTTACCCCAAGAGACCCAGTACTTC.

This clone was found once. J is TRBJ1-4 and V is TRBV25-1, with D unclear. Germline V gene data show CDR1 as MGHDK and CDR2 as SYGVNS. The V gene lost 5 bases and the J gene lost 8 bases, with 15 bases spanning the gap. The CDR3 contains 14 residues. The CDR3 DNA is TGTGCCAGCAGTTACCCCGGGTTCGGGGAAAAACTGTTTTTT. It translates to CASSYPGFGEKLFF.

This rearrangement joins TRBV29-1 to TRBJ2-1, with D tentatively TRBD2 (6 bases). V was clipped by 0 bases and J by 0 bases, with 15 bases between them. CDR1 is SQVTM, CDR2 ANQGSEA, per germline. CDR3 length: 17 amino acids. The CDR3: CSVEDKSGPSSYNEQFF. In nucleotides, the CDR3 is TGCAGCGTTGAAGACAAAAGCGGGCCCAGCTCCTACAATGAGCAGTTCTTC.

CDR3 region: CASSPEWTAGNTIYF. CDR3 nucleotides: TGTGCCAGCTCACCCGAATGGACAGCTGGAAACACCATATATTTT. The rearrangement joins TRBV18 to TRBJ1-3, with D possibly TRBD1 on 6 matching bases. CDR3 size: 15 residues. Germline V CDR1 and CDR2: KGHSH, LQKENI. Trimming took 3 bases from V and 2 from J, leaving 11 bases between them.

The J gene is TRBJ1-3, the V gene TRBV5-1; 7 bases map to TRBD1. From germline, CDR1 is SGHRS and CDR2 YFSETQ. V trimming: 2 bases; J trimming: 2 bases; junction bases outside the gene matches: 7. There are 16 residues in the CDR3. The CDR3 coding sequence is TGCGCCAGCAGCTTTTCGGGACAGACCCCTGGAAACACCATATATTTT. Its protein is CASSFSGQTPGNTIYF.

The chain links TRBV29-1 to TRBJ1-2; the D gene is possibly TRBD1 (6 bases). In germline, CDR1 is SQVTM, CDR2 ANQGSEA. V was cut by 2 bases and J by 7 bases, with 8 bases left in between. This CDR3 is 11 amino acids long. The CDR3 here is CSVESQGGYTF. The DNA for the CDR3 is TGCAGCGTTGAATCACAGGGTGGCTACACCTTC.

The V gene is TRBV9, the J gene TRBJ1-1; 7 positions match TRBD1. The CDR3 is 14 amino acids. Unmatched junction bases numbered 8, after V lost 4 bases and J lost 5 bases. From germline, CDR1 is SGDLS and CDR2 YYNGEE. The CDR3, as DNA: TGTGCCAGCAGCCCCCGGACAGGCAAGACTGAAGCTTTCTTT. Translated, it gives CASSPRTGKTEAFF.

In DNA, the CDR3 is TGCGCCAGCAGTGGCGGGACGACATCCTACAATGAGCAGTTCTTC. Protein product: CASSGGTTSYNEQFF. The chain is built from TRBV5-1 and TRBJ2-1; TRBD2 might be the D (6 bases). Germline CDR1 reads SGHRS; CDR2 reads YFSETQ. Trimming pared 5 bases from V and 1 base from J, leaving 13 bases between. CDR3 length: 15 residues.

The chain carries TRBV19 and TRBJ2-2, with 9 bases lining up with TRBD1. Per the germline V gene, CDR1 is LNHDA and CDR2 is SQIVND (reference sequence). With V trimmed by 5 bases and J by 5 bases, 9 bases remained unmatched. The CDR3 contains 16 residues. CDR3 nucleotide sequence: TGTGCCAGTAGTTCAACAGGGGGCGTTCAGACCGGGGAGCTGTTTTTT. This sequence encodes CASSSTGGVQTGELFF. Full variable domain (missing parts from reference TRBV19 and TRBJ2-2): DGGITQSPKYLFRKEGQNVTLSCEQNLNHDAMYWYRQDPGQGLRLIYYSQIVNDFQKGDIAEGYSVSREKKESFPLTVTSAQKNPTAFYLCASSSTGGVQTGELFFGEGSRLTVL.

V and J are TRBV28 and TRBJ1-5; a possible D gene is TRBD1 (6 bases). Germline V gene lookup returns CDR1 MDHEN and CDR2 SYDVKM. The ends were cut back, 8 bases at V and 0 bases at J, with 20 bases in the middle. This CDR3 comprises 17 residues. The DNA of the CDR3 is TGTGCCAGCCGGGACAACGAACGAATATATAGCAATCAGCCCCAGCATTTT. Amino acid sequence: CASRDNERIYSNQPQHF.

The chain carries TRBV30 and TRBJ1-4; tentatively, D is TRBD1 (5 bases). The germline V and J ends were trimmed by 0 bases and 8 bases, with 13 bases remaining between them. Germline-derived CDR1 and CDR2 are GTSNPN and SVGIG (reference sequence). CDR3 length: 14 amino acids. The CDR3 loop reads CAWSVWGRREKLFF. For the CDR3, the DNA is TGTGCCTGGAGTGTTTGGGGGAGGAGAGAAAAACTGTTTTTT.

This chain links TRBV13 with TRBJ2-3; 8 positions agree with TRBD2. Germline V gene data show CDR1 as PRHDT and CDR2 as FYEKMQ (reference sequence). This CDR3 comprises 15 residues. The V and J ends lost 0 bases and 7 bases, in that order; junction bases with no gene match: 6. Here the CDR3 reads CASSLGSGVLNTQYF. CDR3 DNA: TGTGCCAGCAGCTTAGGTAGCGGGGTTTTAAATACGCAGTATTTT.

This clone was seen a few times. This chain links TRBV28 with TRBJ2-7, with D possibly matching TRBD2 (5 bases). There are 15 residues in the CDR3. Trimming left V 6 bases short and J 0 bases short, with 15 bases between. Germline CDR1 MDHEN, CDR2 SYDVKM. The CDR3 bases are TGTGCCAGCAGCCCCCAATCGGGGAGCTCCTACGAGCAGTACTTC. Translated: CASSPQSGSSYEQYF.

This clone was counted a single time. The chain uses TRBV7-8 and TRBJ2-3; TRBD2 aligns across 9 bases. V lost 3 bases, J lost 0 bases, and 1 base stayed unmatched. Germline V gene lookup returns CDR1 SGHVS and CDR2 FQNEAQ. The CDR3 is 15 amino acids. For the CDR3, the DNA is TGTGCCAGCAGCTTTACTAGCGGGAGCACAGATACGCAGTATTTT. Translating it yields CASSFTSGSTDTQYF.

Only a few counts were recorded for this clone. The chain combines TRBV2 with TRBJ2-4, with 8 bases matching TRBD1. J lost 6 bases, V lost 6 bases, and 7 bases had no gene match. Per germline, CDR1 SNHLY and CDR2 FYNNEI. The CDR3 covers 14 residues. Written as DNA, the CDR3 is TGTGCCAGCAGCACCGGCGGACAGGGAAACATTCAGTACTTC. It specifies CASSTGGQGNIQYF.

The chain employs TRBV9 and TRBJ2-2, with 11 nucleotides matching TRBD2. The V and J ends lost 4 bases and 1 base, in that order; junction bases with no gene match: 9. The CDR3 is 18 residues long. CDR1 SGDLS and CDR2 YYNGEE come from the germline V gene. The CDR3 bases are TGTGCCAGCAGCTTGCATTCGGGGACTAGCGGGAACACCGGGGAGCTGTTTTTT. The encoded protein is CASSLHSGTSGNTGELFF.

The rearrangement joins TRBV6-6 to TRBJ2-2; TRBD1 agrees at 9 bases. Per the germline V gene, CDR1 is MNHNY and CDR2 is SVGAGI (reference sequence). V shed 6 bases and J 6 bases; nucleotides not matched to a gene: 5. This CDR3 has 14 amino acids. Here the CDR3 reads CASSRDRAAGELFF. The CDR3 nucleotides are TGTGCCAGCAGCCGGGACAGGGCTGCCGGGGAGCTGTTTTTT.

In its sample, this clone was seen a few times. This sequence joins TRBV7-8 and TRBJ2-7; 7 bases match TRBD2. V trimming: 7 bases; J trimming: 5 bases; junction bases outside the gene matches: 14. This CDR3 spans 15 amino acids. CDR1 and CDR2 (germline): SGHVS, FQNEAQ. In DNA form, the CDR3 reads TGTGCCAGCAAACGGAGAGGGCGGGAGCCCCACGAGCAGTACTTC. It encodes CASKRRGREPHEQYF.